Listed below are T cell receptor beta chains from one sample, sequenced in a study of OX40 agonist ivuxolimab in advanced cancers. Here immunoSEQ multiplex PCR was the method, and the copy in TCRdb shows in-frame clones only, minus some. The sample has about 76,000 clones, 65% to 90% seen once; the top ten hold less than 0.8%. The sequencing here drew on CD4+ or CD8+ T cells sorted from blood, taken in a trial of the OX40 agonist ivuxolimab. The source is an adult with an advanced solid tumor such as melanoma, head and neck, liver or kidney cancer. CDR3s leave out the opening cysteine and the closing phenylalanine or tryptophan. Fields, in order: D gene, CDR3 length, J gene, V gene, CDR3 protein. A D gene is named only where the DNA matches it firmly.

>NA|11|TRBJ1-5|TRBV7-2
ASSPLWNQPQH
>NA|13|TRBJ2-2|TRBV2
ASSELPANTGELF
>NA|9|TRBJ2-7|TRBV20-1
SASRDYEQY
>NA|12|TRBJ2-5|TRBV5-6
ASSLGRHQETQY
>NA|13|TRBJ2-3|TRBV18
ASSMGPRGTDTQY
>NA|12|TRBJ1-2|TRBV6-6
ASSSGSTLHGYT
>NA|12|TRBJ2-7|TRBV7-2
ASSFRGSDYEQY
>NA|11|TRBJ2-5|TRBV7-6
ASSKRQKETQY
>TRBD1|13|TRBJ2-7|TRBV7-9
ASSLGWRDRDEQY
>NA|13|TRBJ1-1|TRBV6-5
ASSWDTKPGTEAF